The 24 T cell receptor beta chains below all came from one sample that was sequenced in a study of blood T cell repertoires in COVID-19. The assay was immunoSEQ multiplex PCR, and TCRdb's table has in-frame clones only and misses some. The sample lists approximately 340,000 clones, 91% occurring once. The sample comprised PBMCs or T cells enriched from blood (not recorded which). These receptor sequences come from a woman in her thirties or forties who had been exposed to COVID-19.

The chain joins TRBV7-9 to TRBJ2-7; 9 bases line up with TRBD1. Germline CDR1 reads SEHNR; CDR2 reads FQNEAQ (reference sequence). There are 13 residues in the CDR3. V lost 10 bases to trimming and J lost 6 bases; unmatched junction nucleotides: 10. CDR3 loop: CANTGGFHGEQYF. The CDR3 DNA is TGTGCCAATACAGGGGGCTTTCACGGCGAGCAGTACTTC.

V is TRBV7-2 and J is TRBJ2-3; D possibly corresponds to TRBD2 (5 bases). Trimming left V 4 bases short and J 2 bases short, with 19 bases between. This CDR3 spans 17 amino acids. Per germline, CDR1 SGHTA and CDR2 FQGNSA. In DNA, the CDR3 is TGTGCCAGCAGCTCCCAACACACTAGGAGGATCACAGATACGCAGTATTTT. Translating gives CASSSQHTRRITDTQYF.

The genes are TRBV28 and TRBJ1-4; D is undetermined. Germline assignment: CDR1 MDHEN and CDR2 SYDVKM. The CDR3 contains 15 residues. V lost 5 bases and J lost 8, with 18 bases in between. The CDR3 sequence: CASSPLGEDGEKLFF. For the CDR3, the DNA is TGTGCCAGCAGTCCACTCGGGGAGGATGGCGAAAAACTGTTTTTT. Looking up the rest from reference TRBV28 and TRBJ1-4 gives the full variable domain: DVKVTQSSRYLVKRTGEKVFLECVQDMDHENMFWYRQDPGLGLRLIYFSYDVKMKEKGDIPEGYSVSREKKERFSLILESASTNQTSMYLCASSPLGEDGEKLFFGSGTQLSVL.

The chain combines TRBV5-1 with TRBJ2-1; no firm D call. This CDR3 has 13 residues. V was trimmed by 1 base and J by 5 bases, leaving 7 bases between them. Germline lookup yields CDR1 SGHRS and CDR2 YFSETQ. The CDR3 protein is CASSLLADNEQFF. CDR3 nucleotides: TGCGCCAGCAGCTTGCTCGCGGACAATGAGCAGTTCTTC. The full variable domain, completed using reference TRBV5-1 and TRBJ2-1, is KAGVTQTPRYLIKTRGQQVTLSCSPISGHRSVSWYQQTPGQGLQFLFEYFSETQRNKGNFPGRFSGRQFSNSRSEMNVSTLELGDSALYLCASSLLADNEQFFGPGTRLTVL.

V is TRBV30 and J is TRBJ1-2; 9 bases line up with TRBD1. Germline CDR1 is GTSNPN and CDR2 is SVGIG (reference sequence). This CDR3 region has 12 residues. Losses at the gene ends were 8 bases for V and 4 bases for J; bases not matched to a gene: 5. As DNA, the CDR3 is TGTGCCGGCCAGGACAGGGGCTATGGCTACACCTTC. The encoded protein is CAGQDRGYGYTF.

The chain links TRBV5-4 to TRBJ2-5, with D unresolved. The CDR3 is 14 amino acids. The germline CDR1 and CDR2 sequences are SGHNT and YYREEE (reference sequence). Between the trimmed V and J ends, which lost 1 base and 5 bases, there was a span of 12 bases. The CDR3 sequence: CASSLRFESETQYF. CDR3 DNA sequence: TGTGCCAGCAGCTTGCGGTTCGAATCTGAGACCCAGTACTTC.

This rearrangement joins TRBV15 to TRBJ1-2; D perhaps matches TRBD1 (5 bases). The germline CDR1 and CDR2 sequences are LNHNV and YYDKDF (reference sequence). The CDR3 extends over 14 amino acids. The V end lost 0 bases, the J end lost 7 bases, and 12 bases lay between the germline ends. The DNA of the CDR3 is TGTGCCACCAGCAGAGACCGGGGGTATGGTGGCTACACCTTC. Its protein is CATSRDRGYGGYTF.

In DNA form, the CDR3 reads TGTGCCAGTAGTATAGAAGTGAGGTACGAGCAGTACTTC. Amino acid sequence: CASSIEVRYEQYF. The genes are TRBV19 and TRBJ2-7; D unresolved. The V gene lost 0 bases and the J gene lost 4 bases, with 7 bases spanning the gap. The CDR3 contains 13 residues. Germline assignment: CDR1 LNHDA and CDR2 SQIVND (reference sequence).

The V gene is TRBV28, the J gene TRBJ1-4, with a possible D match to TRBD1 (5 bases). This CDR3 has 13 amino acids. Germline values: CDR1 MDHEN, CDR2 SYDVKM. Trimming took off 6 bases at V and 10 bases at J, with 15 bases between the two ends. DNA for the CDR3: TGTGCCAGCAGCTCCCCCGTAAGGGGAAAACTGTTTTTT. Protein: CASSSPVRGKLFF.

The chain is built from TRBV30 and TRBJ1-4; 7 nucleotides line up with TRBD1. The CDR3 spans 13 residues. V was pared by 5 bases and J by 7 bases, with 7 bases of the junction left unmatched. Germline CDR1 reads GTSNPN; CDR2 reads SVGIG (reference sequence). CDR3 amino acids: CAWQGGRSEKLFF. The CDR3 DNA is TGTGCCTGGCAAGGGGGCAGGAGTGAAAAACTGTTTTTT.

The chain is built from TRBV23-1 and TRBJ1-4, with a possible D match to TRBD1 (6 bases). TRBV23-1 is designated an ORF whose function remains uncertain. V was shortened by 6 bases and J by 8 bases, with 19 bases between the two germline ends. CDR3 size: 15 residues. CDR3 sequence reads: CASSQDHRAWEKLFF. The CDR3 coding sequence is TGCGCCAGCAGCCAGGACCACAGGGCATGGGAAAAACTGTTTTTT.

This CDR3 reads CASSPSGMNTEAFF. DNA of the CDR3: TGTGCCAGCAGCCCGTCAGGGATGAACACTGAAGCTTTCTTT. The chain is built from TRBV5-4 and TRBJ1-1; D is perhaps TRBD1 (5 bases). The V gene's germline CDR1 is SGHNT and CDR2 YYREEE (reference sequence). V lost 4 bases to trimming and J lost 0 bases, with 10 bases between them. There are 14 residues in the CDR3.

The genes are TRBV13 and TRBJ1-5; no reliable D call. CDR1 PRHDT and CDR2 FYEKMQ come from the germline V gene (reference sequence). This CDR3 is built from 16 residues. The V and J ends lost 1 base and 2 bases respectively, with 12 bases between them. CDR3 amino acids: CASSLAGGSGNQPQHF. CDR3 bases: TGTGCCAGCAGCTTAGCGGGTGGGAGTGGCAATCAGCCCCAGCATTTT.

This clone has a count of ten or more. This sequence joins TRBV7-9 and TRBJ2-5; D not resolved. The ends were cut back, 2 bases at V and 2 bases at J, with 3 bases in the middle. Germline lookup yields CDR1 SEHNR and CDR2 FQNEAQ (reference sequence). The length of the CDR3 is 12 residues. CDR3 DNA: TGTGCCAGCAGCTTAACTCAAGAGACCCAGTACTTC. This translates into CASSLTQETQYF.

The V call is TRBV4-3, the J call TRBJ1-2; 7 bases align to TRBD1. CDR1 is LGHNA, CDR2 YSLEER, per germline. The trim removed 0 bases at V and 5 bases at J, leaving 6 bases unmatched. This CDR3 has 15 residues. The CDR3 nucleotides read TGCGCCAGCAGCCAAGATCTTTCAGGGGGGTATGGCTACACCTTC. This translates into CASSQDLSGGYGYTF.

CDR3 loop: CASSLVGGRAKGYTF. CDR3 DNA sequence: TGTGCCAGCAGTTTAGTAGGAGGGAGGGCGAAGGGCTACACCTTC. The chain combines TRBV27 with TRBJ1-2; unclear D gene. Germline V lookup: CDR1 MNHEY, CDR2 SMNVEV (reference sequence). This CDR3 is built from 15 residues. Trimming left V 2 bases short and J 8 bases short, with 18 bases between.

This rearrangement joins TRBV14 to TRBJ1-4; possibly TRBD1 for D (6 bases). The CDR3 is 13 amino acids. V was clipped by 9 bases and J by 6 bases, with 14 bases between them. Germline V gives CDR1 SGHDN, CDR2 FVKESK. The CDR3 sequence is CASSDRIHEKLFF. The CDR3 nucleotides read TGTGCCAGTTCAGACAGGATTCATGAAAAACTGTTTTTT. Combining the CDR3 with reference TRBV14 and TRBJ1-4 gives the whole variable domain EAGVTQFPSHSVIEKGQTVTLRCDPISGHDNLYWYRRVMGKEIKFLLHFVKESKQDESGMPNNRFLAERTGGTYSTLKVQPAELEDSGVYFCASSDRIHEKLFFGSGTQLSVL.

Concerning this clone itself: At one end, the junction sequence differs from germline, possibly due to a read error. Here the CDR3 DNA reads TGTGCTAGCAGCCCGTCTAGCGGGCCGGTTAGCACAGATACGCAGTATTTT. Amino acid sequence: CASSPSSGPVSTDTQYF. The chain combines TRBV7-7 with TRBJ2-3; 8 bases line up with TRBD2. Germline CDR1 and CDR2: SSHAT and FNYEAQ (reference sequence). The CDR3 sequence is 17 residues long.

The gene calls are TRBV28 and TRBJ1-2; D is uncertain. V dropped 6 bases and J dropped 4 bases, with 21 bases sitting between them. Per germline, CDR1 MDHEN and CDR2 SYDVKM. CDR3 length equals 16 residues. CDR3 bases: TGTGCCAGCAGCTATGATCCACCAACCCCTGGCTATGGCTACACCTTC. Translation gives CASSYDPPTPGYGYTF.

The chain's CDR3 is CASTANRGGNYGYTF. DNA of the CDR3: TGTGCCAGCACAGCAAACCGGGGAGGTAACTATGGCTACACCTTC. The V and J genes are TRBV27 and TRBJ1-2, with no clear D. The CDR3 is made up of 15 amino acids. Germline-derived CDR1 and CDR2 are MNHEY and SMNVEV (reference sequence). V was shortened by 7 bases and J by 1 base, with 16 bases between the two germline ends.

This rearrangement joins TRBV5-1 to TRBJ1-4, with D perhaps matching TRBD1 (6 bases). The germline V gene has CDR1 SGHRS and CDR2 YFSETQ. Trimming removed 3 bases from V and 8 bases from J, with 11 bases in between. CDR3 size: 13 residues. The CDR3 region has the DNA TGCGCCAGCAGCTCCAGACAGGAGGAAAAACTGTTTTTT. Its translation is CASSSRQEEKLFF.

The chain employs TRBV7-9 and TRBJ1-2; maybe TRBD1 (6 bases). This CDR3 region has 13 residues. CDR1 and CDR2 from the germline V gene are SEHNR and FQNEAQ (reference sequence). The germline V and J ends were trimmed by 5 bases and 8 bases, with 15 bases remaining between them. The chain's CDR3 is CASSDPMGAGYTF. As DNA, the CDR3 is TGTGCCAGCAGCGATCCGATGGGGGCGGGCTACACCTTC.

This chain connects TRBV11-3 to TRBJ2-1; a weak D match, TRBD2 (5 bases). Trimming left V 8 bases short and J 6 bases short, with 14 bases between. Germline values: CDR1 SGHNT, CDR2 YENEEA. This CDR3 region has 13 residues. CDR3 in DNA: TGTGCCAGCCGGGCTAGCCCCCTCAATGAGCAGTTCTTC. Translation: CASRASPLNEQFF.

Only a few counts were recorded for this clone. The chain links TRBV3-1 (or the pseudogene TRBV3-2) to TRBJ1-5, with 8 bases fitting TRBD1. This CDR3 comprises 15 residues. The germline gives CDR1 LGHDT, CDR2 YNNKEL (reference sequence). The V gene end was trimmed by 0 bases and the J gene end by 4 bases; junction bases not matched to a gene: 2. The CDR3 sequence: CASSQDYRGNQPQHF. CDR3 DNA sequence: TGTGCCAGCAGCCAAGATTACAGGGGGAATCAGCCCCAGCATTTT.